Presented here are 17 T cell receptor beta chains from one specimen sequenced in a study of shared clonotypes between healthy human individuals. Only in-frame clones appear in the TCRdb table, and some are missing; sequencing was by immunoSEQ multiplex PCR. The sample carries about 1.4 million clones, roughly 96% recorded once. Sequenced: naive CD4+ T cells sorted from blood. The subset was: CD45RA+ positively selected. The receptors derive from a man aged 30 to 45 in good health.

The CDR3, as DNA: TGTGCCGTCAAAGCGGGAAAGGCAGATACGCAGTATTTT. Protein product: CAVKAGKADTQYF. The gene calls are TRBV5-4 and TRBJ2-3; 7 bases are a match to TRBD2. CDR3 length: 13 amino acids. The V gene's germline CDR1 is SGHNT and CDR2 YYREEE (reference sequence). With V trimmed by 10 bases and J by 4 bases, 9 bases remained unmatched.

This chain uses TRBV7-9 with TRBJ1-5; D is possibly TRBD1 (5 bases). The V gene's germline CDR1 is SEHNR and CDR2 FQNEAQ (reference sequence). The CDR3 spans 16 residues. V lost 5 bases and J 7 bases, leaving 21 bases between the germline ends. CDR3 residues: CASSPFDSPIGQPQHF. CDR3 nucleotide sequence: TGTGCCAGCAGCCCCTTTGACAGCCCGATTGGGCAGCCCCAGCATTTT.

This clone was seen just once. The chain employs TRBV15 and TRBJ2-7; 10 bases agree with TRBD1. V shed 4 bases, J shed 6 bases, and the junction held 15 bases outside the gene matches. The CDR3 is 17 amino acids. Per germline, CDR1 LNHNV and CDR2 YYDKDF (reference sequence). CDR3 sequence (DNA): TGTGCCACCAGCACTATCGGGACAGGGGAACGCGGAATCGAGCAGTACTTC. Protein: CATSTIGTGERGIEQYF.

J is TRBJ2-4 and V is TRBV27, with 8 bases fitting TRBD1. CDR3 length: 13 residues. Trimming took 6 bases from V and 6 from J; bases not matched to a gene: 4. Germline-derived CDR1 and CDR2 are MNHEY and SMNVEV (reference sequence). This chain's CDR3 is CASSQGAGNIQYF. The DNA for the CDR3 is TGTGCCAGCAGCCAGGGGGCCGGAAACATTCAGTACTTC.

The chain links TRBV6-1 to TRBJ2-1; 15 nucleotides match TRBD2. Germline V gene data show CDR1 as MNHNS and CDR2 as SASEGT. With 8 bases clipped from V and 13 bases from J, the junction kept 9 bases outside the gene matches. The CDR3 runs 14 residues. The chain's CDR3 is CASGPGLAGGRQFF. CDR3 nucleotide sequence: TGTGCCAGCGGACCGGGACTAGCGGGAGGCAGACAGTTCTTC.

The rearrangement links TRBV19 to TRBJ1-1, with D maybe TRBD1 (5 bases). This CDR3 contains 16 residues. Trimming left V 5 bases short and J 6 bases short, with 22 bases between. Germline CDR1 and CDR2: LNHDA and SQIVND (reference sequence). CDR3 protein: CASSPSLDTLRAEAFF. CDR3 nucleotides: TGTGCCAGTAGTCCCTCCCTGGACACCCTCAGGGCTGAAGCTTTCTTT.

The table lists this clone with a few counts. The chain uses TRBV6-1 and TRBJ1-5; possible D gene TRBD1, 6 bases. Deletions cut 4 bases from V and 6 bases from J, with 13 bases between. Germline values: CDR1 MNHNS, CDR2 SASEGT. This CDR3 spans 14 amino acids. CDR3 in amino acids: CASSGGAGGQPQHF. The CDR3 DNA follows: TGTGCCAGCAGTGGGGGGGCAGGTGGTCAGCCCCAGCATTTT.

This clone was seen only a few times. This sample also contains other DNA sequences that code for the same CDR3. The chain combines TRBV9 with TRBJ2-1; D uncertain. Germline-derived CDR1 and CDR2 are SGDLS and YYNGEE. The germline V and J ends were trimmed by 0 bases and 0 bases, with 4 bases remaining between them. This CDR3 spans 14 amino acids. The DNA for the CDR3 is TGTGCCAGCAGCGTAGTGTCCTCCTACAATGAGCAGTTCTTC. Protein product: CASSVVSSYNEQFF.

The chain uses TRBV29-1 and TRBJ1-2, with D perhaps matching TRBD1 (6 bases). The germline V gene encodes CDR1 SQVTM and CDR2 ANQGSEA. Trimming removed 1 base from V and 4 bases from J, with 10 bases in between. The CDR3 spans 13 residues. The CDR3, as DNA: TGCAGCGTTGAAGCGCAGGGGATCTATGGCTACACCTTC. Translation gives CSVEAQGIYGYTF. Filled out from reference TRBV29-1 and TRBJ1-2, the complete variable domain reads SAVISQKPSRDICQRGTSLTIQCQVDSQVTMMFWYRQQPGQSLTLIATANQGSEATYESGFVIDKFPISRPNLTFSTLTVSNMSPEDSSIYLCSVEAQGIYGYTFGSGTRLTVV.

This rearrangement joins TRBV11-3 to TRBJ2-7; 8 bases align to TRBD2. V was pared by 5 bases and J by 0 bases, with 3 bases of the junction left unmatched. CDR1 SGHNT and CDR2 YENEEA come from the germline V gene. This CDR3 has 14 residues. CDR3 DNA sequence: TGTGCCAGCAGCACTAGCGGCCTCTCCTACGAGCAGTACTTC. Translating gives CASSTSGLSYEQYF.

This chain connects TRBV4-1 to TRBJ2-3; D ambiguous. V lost 0 bases, J lost 5 bases, and 9 bases lay in between. CDR1 is MGHRA, CDR2 YSYEKL, per germline. This CDR3 has 14 residues. The CDR3 here is CASSQDGFGDTQYF. CDR3 nucleotides: TGCGCCAGCAGCCAAGACGGGTTTGGAGATACGCAGTATTTT.

V is TRBV7-6 and J is TRBJ2-3; 10 nucleotides agree with TRBD1. The V gene end was trimmed by 3 bases and the J gene end by 2 bases; junction bases not matched to a gene: 5. Germline-derived CDR1 and CDR2 are SGHVS and FNYEAQ. The CDR3 covers 16 residues. The CDR3 reads CASSLGTGAITDTQYF. The CDR3 DNA reads as TGTGCCAGCAGCTTGGGGACAGGGGCCATCACAGATACGCAGTATTTT.

J is TRBJ2-3 and V is TRBV11-3; possibly TRBD2 for D (5 bases). V was pared by 1 base and J by 5 bases, with 7 bases between. CDR3 length: 13 residues. Germline V lookup: CDR1 SGHNT, CDR2 YENEEA. CDR3 protein: CASSLAGKDTQYF. The CDR3 DNA reads TGTGCCAGCAGCTTAGCGGGAAAAGATACGCAGTATTTT.

The chain is built from TRBV30 and TRBJ1-1; D remains ambiguous. Deletions cut 0 bases from V and 3 bases from J, with 17 bases between. Per germline, CDR1 GTSNPN and CDR2 SVGIG (reference sequence). CDR3 size: 16 residues. This CDR3 reads CAWSVPKGARHTEAFF. The CDR3 DNA is TGTGCCTGGAGTGTTCCAAAAGGCGCTCGTCACACTGAAGCTTTCTTT. Full variable domain (outside the CDR3, taken from reference TRBV30 and TRBJ1-1): SQTIHQWPATLVQPVGSPLSLECTVEGTSNPNLYWYRQAAGRGLQLLFYSVGIGQISSEVPQNLSASRPQDRQFILSSKKLLLSDSGFYLCAWSVPKGARHTEAFFGQGTRLTVV.

The table lists this clone with a count of one. Other DNA sequences of this sample code for an identical CDR3. V usage is TRBV6-5 and J usage is TRBJ2-7; 11 positions agree with TRBD1. The trim removed 4 bases at V and 4 bases at J, leaving 3 bases unmatched. Per the germline V gene, CDR1 is MNHEY and CDR2 is SVGAGI. The CDR3 extends over 14 amino acids. DNA for the CDR3: TGTGCCAGCAGTTTAGGACAGGGGGCTTACGAGCAGTACTTC. This translates into CASSLGQGAYEQYF.

The table lists this clone with a count of one. The chain joins TRBV7-9 to TRBJ1-6; 10 nucleotides line up with TRBD1. This CDR3 comprises 15 residues. J was trimmed by 8 bases and V by 5 bases; bases with no gene match: 6. Germline CDR1 and CDR2: SEHNR and FQNEAQ (reference sequence). The CDR3 protein is CASSPPGQGYSPLHF. The CDR3 bases are TGTGCCAGCAGCCCGCCGGGACAGGGGTATTCACCCCTCCACTTT.

V usage is TRBV7-9 and J usage is TRBJ2-7, with unresolved D. V lost 1 base and J lost 0, with 10 bases in between. Germline assignment: CDR1 SEHNR and CDR2 FQNEAQ (reference sequence). The CDR3 consists of 15 residues. CDR3 sequence reads: CASSLEALSSYEQYF. The CDR3 DNA reads TGTGCCAGCAGCTTAGAGGCATTGAGCTCCTACGAGCAGTACTTC.